This entry is about one T cell receptor beta chain. No antigen is known for it. The data belong to a study of T cells in localized non-small cell lung cancer. The study's findings and limits: The appearance of a median approximately 57 of the top 100 tumor clones was seen in adjacent lung.

Germline CDR1 reads LNHDA; CDR2 reads SQIVND (reference sequence). The CDR3 spans 14 residues. The V gene lost 6 bases and the J gene lost 6 bases, with 14 bases spanning the gap. The assay was immunoSEQ multiplex PCR, and TCRdb's table has in-frame clones only and misses some. Altogether over 9,500 clones are present, less than 30% being singletons, with the ten largest covering around 5.2%. Sequenced here: lung tumor tissue, sampled before any cancer treatment. V gene TRBV19 combines with J gene TRBJ2-2, with D perhaps TRBD1 (5 bases). This sequence originates from a man aged 40 to 75 with stage I lung adenocarcinoma. CDR3 residues: CASSAGFVSGELFF. Here the CDR3 DNA reads TGTGCCAGTAGCGCAGGGTTTGTATCCGGGGAGCTGTTTTTT.